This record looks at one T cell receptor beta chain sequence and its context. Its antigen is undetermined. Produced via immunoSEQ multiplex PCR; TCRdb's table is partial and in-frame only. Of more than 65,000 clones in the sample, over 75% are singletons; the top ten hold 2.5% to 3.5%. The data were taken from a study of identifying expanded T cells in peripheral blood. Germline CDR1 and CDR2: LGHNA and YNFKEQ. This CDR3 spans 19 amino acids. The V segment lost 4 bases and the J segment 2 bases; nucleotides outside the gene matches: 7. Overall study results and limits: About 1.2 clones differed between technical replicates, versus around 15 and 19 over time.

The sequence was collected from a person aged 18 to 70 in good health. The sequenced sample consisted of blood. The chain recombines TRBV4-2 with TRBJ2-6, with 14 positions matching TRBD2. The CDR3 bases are TGTGCCAGCAGCCCGCGACCGGGACTAGCGGGAGCTGGGGCCAACGTCCTGACTTTC. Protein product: CASSPRPGLAGAGANVLTF.